Listed below are T cell receptor beta chains from one sample, sequenced in a study of shared clonotypes between healthy human individuals. The protocol was immunoSEQ multiplex PCR, while the TCRdb copy is restricted to in-frame clones and leaves out a portion. The sample includes over a million clones, 70% to 80% of them seen just once. Sequencing used memory CD4+ T cells from PBMCs. These receptors came from a young man in good health. Some clones in this sample may be carry-over from other donors' samples. The CDR3 runs from the conserved cysteine through the conserved F or W. D genes are given only for firm matches. Clone size, where shown, is once, few, many, or a class for clones that have expanded.

size	D	V	J	CDR3	DNA
NA	TRBD1	TRBV7-2	TRBJ2-1	CASSHRQGRNEQFF	TGTGCCAGCAGCCACCGACAGGGTCGGAATGAGCAGTTCTTC
few	NA	TRBV4-3	TRBJ1-5	CASSQGGGRDQPQHF	TGCGCCAGCAGCCAAGGGGGTGGCAGGGATCAGCCCCAGCATTTT
NA	TRBD1	TRBV5-1	TRBJ2-2	CASSSTGTGRLGELFF	TGCGCCAGCAGCTCCACCGGGACAGGGAGGCTCGGGGAGCTGTTTTTT
NA	NA	TRBV19	TRBJ2-2	CASSADSANTGELFF	TGTGCCAGTAGTGCGGACAGTGCGAACACCGGGGAGCTGTTTTTT
NA	NA	TRBV7-9	TRBJ1-1	CASSAPSSVTEAFF	TGTGCCAGCAGCGCCCCTTCGTCGGTCACTGAAGCTTTCTTT
many	NA	TRBV4-1	TRBJ1-1	CASTKSDGKNTEAFF	TGCGCCAGCACCAAATCGGACGGGAAGAACACTGAAGCTTTCTTT
NA	NA	TRBV28	TRBJ1-2	CASVRTQITHGYTF	TGTGCCAGCGTGCGAACACAGATCACCCATGGCTACACCTTC
NA	TRBD1	TRBV5-1	TRBJ1-5	CASSFQGDQPQHF	TGCGCCAGCAGCTTTCAGGGGGACCAGCCCCAGCATTTT
NA	TRBD2	TRBV6-4	TRBJ2-1	CASKKEGLGYTEQFF	TGTGCCAGCAAAAAGGAGGGACTAGGTTACACTGAGCAGTTCTTC
NA	TRBD1	TRBV28	TRBJ1-5	CASSSPTDRGTQPQHF	TGTGCCAGCAGCTCTCCAACGGACAGGGGTACTCAGCCCCAGCATTTT
NA	TRBD2	TRBV28	TRBJ2-7	CASRPSGLAGNEQYF	TGTGCCAGCAGACCTTCGGGACTAGCGGGAAACGAGCAGTACTTC
NA	NA	TRBV20-1	TRBJ2-5	CSAPWGETQYF	TGCAGTGCTCCCTGGGGGGAGACCCAGTACTTC
NA	NA	TRBV30	TRBJ1-6	CAWRAGRNF	TGTGCCTGGAGGGCGGGGCGTAACTTT
NA	NA	TRBV5-4	TRBJ2-2	CASSLYTNTGELFF	TGTGCCAGCAGCTTGTACACGAACACCGGGGAGCTGTTTTTT
NA	NA	TRBV18	TRBJ2-2	CASSPSSAYTGELFF	TGTGCCAGCTCACCGTCCTCTGCCTATACCGGGGAGCTGTTTTTT
NA	NA	TRBV18	TRBJ1-2	CASSPPSGRNYGYTF	TGTGCCAGCTCACCACCGTCGGGACGGAACTATGGCTACACCTTC
NA	TRBD1	TRBV30	TRBJ2-7	CAWSGQGLEQYF	TGTGCCTGGAGTGGACAGGGGCTAGAGCAGTACTTC
NA	TRBD2	TRBV19	TRBJ2-4	CASSPLGGRNIQYF	TGTGCCAGTAGCCCACTGGGAGGGAGAAACATTCAGTACTTC
NA	NA	TRBV4-3	TRBJ2-3	CASLRGMRAGKDTDTQYF	TGCGCCAGCCTACGGGGGATGAGGGCAGGGAAAGACACAGATACGCAGTATTTT
NA	NA	TRBV6-5	TRBJ2-7	CASSTDGVCSF	TGTGCCAGCAGTACGGACGGAGTTTGTTCCTTC
NA	NA	TRBV18	TRBJ2-3	CASSPPSQDTQYF	TGTGCCAGCTCACCACCATCCCAAGATACGCAGTATTTT
NA	NA	TRBV28	TRBJ2-5	CASSLPDYGIGTQYF	TGTGCCAGCAGTTTACCGGACTATGGGATAGGGACCCAGTACTTC
NA	NA	TRBV11-2	TRBJ2-7	CATQRTYPHYEQYF	TGTGCCACCCAGAGGACTTATCCCCACTACGAGCAGTACTTC
NA	NA	TRBV13	TRBJ2-7	CASSPPGRDSYEQYF	TGTGCCAGCAGCCCGCCGGGACGGGACTCCTACGAGCAGTACTTC
NA	TRBD1	TRBV30	TRBJ1-1	CAWSLRTGGGTKAFF	TGTGCCTGGAGTCTCAGGACAGGCGGTGGCACTAAAGCTTTCTTT
NA	NA	TRBV5-4	TRBJ1-2	CASSLDLGGYTF	TGTGCCAGCAGCTTGGACCTGGGAGGCTACACCTTC
NA	TRBD2	TRBV14	TRBJ2-1	CASSQGLAGGYEQFF	TGTGCCAGCAGCCAGGGACTAGCGGGAGGCTATGAGCAGTTCTTC
NA	NA	TRBV5-1	TRBJ2-3	CASRESGTQRTQYF	TGCGCCAGCAGGGAAAGTGGGACGCAGAGGACGCAGTATTTT
NA	NA	TRBV18	TRBJ1-4	CASSPSRVEEKLFF	TGTGCCAGCTCACCAAGCAGGGTAGAGGAAAAACTGTTTTTT
NA	NA	TRBV14	TRBJ1-3	CASSLLYGNTIYF	TGTGCCAGCAGCCTACTTTATGGAAACACCATATATTTT
NA	NA	TRBV5-4	TRBJ1-2	CASSLAKAKGGYTF	TGTGCCAGCAGCTTGGCCAAAGCCAAGGGGGGTTACACCTTC
NA	NA	TRBV27	TRBJ2-3	CASSSISVGTQYF	TGTGCCAGCAGTTCGATTTCGGTCGGTACGCAGTATTTT
NA	TRBD1	TRBV18	TRBJ2-5	CASSPADRGRETQYF	TGTGCCAGCTCACCCGCGGACAGGGGGCGAGAGACCCAGTACTTC
NA	NA	TRBV7-7	TRBJ1-4	CASSLSGPGSRKTVF	TGTGCCAGCAGCTTATCTGGACCCGGATCGCGAAAAACTGTTTTT
NA	NA	TRBV5-1	TRBJ1-1	CASSFGFGRGATEAFF	TGCGCCAGCAGCTTCGGTTTTGGCAGAGGCGCCACTGAAGCTTTCTTT
NA	NA	TRBV15	TRBJ2-2	CATSRVSGLQDVGELFF	TGTGCCACCAGCAGAGTGAGTGGATTACAGGACGTCGGGGAGCTGTTTTTT
once	TRBD1	TRBV15	TRBJ1-1	CATSSVDRGKSEAFF	TGTGCCACCAGCAGTGTGGACAGGGGAAAGTCTGAAGCTTTCTTT
NA	NA	TRBV5-1	TRBJ2-7	CASSLGLAADEQYF	TGCGCCAGCAGCTTGGGTCTGGCGGCGGACGAGCAGTACTTC
NA	NA	TRBV7-3	TRBJ1-1	CASSPSPGGTEAFF	TGTGCCAGCAGCCCCTCGCCGGGGGGCACTGAAGCTTTCTTT
NA	NA	TRBV5-6	TRBJ2-6	CASKWAGRLSGANVLTF	TGTGCCAGCAAATGGGCCGGGAGACTCTCTGGGGCCAACGTCCTGACTTTC
NA	NA	TRBV7-6	TRBJ2-1	CASSVINEQFF	TGTGCCAGCAGCGTAATAAATGAGCAGTTCTTC
once	NA	TRBV5-1	TRBJ2-7	CASSPGPHYEQYF	TGCGCCAGCAGCCCCGGGCCGCACTACGAGCAGTACTTC